This is a list of T cell receptor beta chains from one sample in a study of T cells in Graves' hyperthyroidism and ophthalmopathy. TCRdb redid the calling of the multiplex PCR reads with MiXCR, one entry per CDR3 protein. This table has about 700,000 distinct CDR3 sequences, around 15% appearing once. Sequencing was carried out using blood. All receptors come from a woman aged 18 to 35 with Graves' hyperthyroidism. CDR3s include the opening cysteine and the closing phenylalanine or tryptophan. Each record gives: D gene, J gene, clone size, V gene, CDR3 protein, CDR3 DNA. A D gene is named only where the DNA matches it firmly. Clone size is stated in some rows and not others, as once, few, many or a class when expanded.

TRBD2 TRBJ2-5 many TRBV10-3 CAIGGLAGAPGQETQYF TGTGCCATCGGAGGGCTAGCGGGGGCCCCGGGACAAGAGACCCAGTACTTC
TRBD2 TRBJ2-7 few TRBV10-2 CAIRSSGRAYEQYF TGCGCCATTCGTTCTAGCGGGAGGGCCTACGAGCAGTACTTC
- TRBJ2-3 many TRBV28 CASSLRAGMADTQYF TGTGCCAGCAGTTTAAGGGCAGGGATGGCAGATACGCAGTATTTT
TRBD2 TRBJ2-3 - TRBV27 CASWVSGGPFSGTDTQYF TGTGCCAGCTGGGTTTCGGGAGGGCCTTTTTCCGGCACAGATACGCAGTATTTT
TRBD1 TRBJ2-1 many TRBV28 CASIFGGQGRYNEQFF TGTGCCAGCATCTTTGGGGGACAGGGTCGATACAATGAGCAGTTCTTC
TRBD2 TRBJ2-1 many TRBV7-6 CASSLAYGGGRADYNEQFF TGTGCCAGCAGCTTAGCGTATGGGGGCGGGAGGGCCGACTACAATGAGCAGTTCTTC
TRBD1 TRBJ2-1 - TRBV27 CASSRGGQGDYNEQFF TGTGCCAGCAGTAGAGGGGGACAGGGGGACTACAATGAGCAGTTCTTC
- TRBJ2-5 many TRBV20-1 CSAGFQQETQYF TGCAGTGCGGGCTTCCAGCAAGAGACCCAGTACTTC
- TRBJ1-1 many TRBV19 CASRGLLGQGRNTEAFF TGTGCCAGTAGGGGCTTGCTGGGTCAGGGGAGGAACACTGAAGCTTTCTTT
TRBD2 TRBJ2-1 many TRBV29-1 CSVVNPSGSSSYNEQFF TGCAGCGTTGTGAATCCTAGCGGGAGTTCATCCTACAATGAGCAGTTCTTC
TRBD1 TRBJ2-1 many TRBV20-1 CSAREERTGTYNEQFF TGCAGTGCTAGAGAAGAGCGGACAGGAACCTACAATGAGCAGTTCTTC
- TRBJ1-1 - TRBV6-8 CASSYSSVDTEAFF TGTGCCAGCAGTTACTCGTCTGTGGACACTGAAGCTTTCTTT
- TRBJ2-2 - TRBV6-2/TRBV6-3 CASSRPPGELFF TGTGCCAGCAGTAGGCCCCCCGGGGAGCTGTTTTTT
TRBD2 TRBJ2-3 many TRBV6-2/TRBV6-3 CASSYRRGDLSTDTQYF TGTGCCAGCAGTTACCGTCGGGGGGACCTGTCCACAGATACGCAGTATTTT
- TRBJ1-1 once TRBV18 CASSLGQSPANTEAFF TGTGCCAGCTCACTCGGACAGTCCCCCGCGAACACTGAAGCTTTCTTT
TRBD2 TRBJ2-1 many TRBV2 CARGTSGRVGQFF TGTGCCAGAGGGACTAGCGGGAGAGTTGGGCAGTTCTTC
TRBD2 TRBJ2-7 many TRBV28 CASSLGAGGPGYEQYF TGTGCCAGCAGTTTAGGAGCGGGAGGGCCGGGATACGAGCAGTACTTC
TRBD1 TRBJ2-7 many TRBV11-2 CASSLIGYRGSYEQYF TGTGCCAGCAGCTTAATTGGGTACAGGGGCTCCTACGAGCAGTACTTC
- TRBJ1-6 few TRBV10-1 CASSESQKSPLHF TGCGCCAGCAGTGAGTCACAGAAGTCACCCCTCCACTTT
TRBD2 TRBJ2-3 many TRBV7-9 CASSSPGTSGLSTDTQYF TGTGCCAGCTCATCTCCCGGGACTAGCGGGCTTAGCACAGATACGCAGTATTTT
- TRBJ2-1 many TRBV28 CASSPFGGYNEQFF TGTGCCAGCAGCCCCTTCGGGGGTTACAATGAGCAGTTCTTC
TRBD1 TRBJ2-1 few TRBV7-3 CASSRRDRVYNEQFF TGTGCCAGCAGCCGCAGGGACAGGGTTTACAATGAGCAGTTCTTC
- TRBJ2-7 few TRBV5-8 CASTPGVLGHEQYF TGTGCCAGCACCCCCGGGGTATTGGGCCACGAGCAGTACTTC
- TRBJ2-7 - TRBV6-2/TRBV6-3 CASSYPRRSRAYEQYF TGTGCCAGCAGTTACCCCCGTAGGTCCCGTGCCTACGAGCAGTACTTC
TRBD1 TRBJ2-7 - TRBV7-2 CASGLYWDRVYEQYF TGTGCCAGCGGCTTATATTGGGACAGGGTCTACGAGCAGTACTTC
- TRBJ2-1 few TRBV29-1 CSVRRNHNEQFF TGCAGCGTGCGGAGGAACCACAATGAGCAGTTCTTC
TRBD2 TRBJ2-3 many TRBV20-1 CSAGSSSGRATDTQYF TGCAGTGCCGGTTCATCCTCCGGGAGGGCCACAGATACGCAGTATTTT
TRBD2 TRBJ2-2 few TRBV12-3/TRBV12-4 CASSHRTSGGNTGELFF TGTGCCAGCAGTCATAGGACTAGCGGGGGGAACACCGGGGAGCTGTTTTTT
- TRBJ2-7 - TRBV6-5 CASSYSESGVLDEQYF TGTGCCAGCAGTTACTCCGAGTCGGGGGTGCTAGACGAGCAGTACTTC
TRBD1 TRBJ2-1 many TRBV7-2 CASSPVRDSTYNEQFF TGTGCCAGCAGCCCCGTCCGGGACAGCACATACAATGAGCAGTTCTTC
TRBD1 TRBJ2-1 many TRBV12-3/TRBV12-4 CASSLIGQGVNEQFF TGTGCCAGCAGTTTAATCGGACAGGGGGTAAATGAGCAGTTCTTC
- TRBJ2-5 - TRBV7-2 CASSLRPGGGFGEQETQYF TGTGCCAGCAGCTTGAGGCCAGGGGGGGGGTTTGGGGAACAAGAGACCCAGTACTTC
- TRBJ1-3 - TRBV7-9 CASSLGGRGAGNTIYF TGTGCCAGCAGCTTAGGCGGGCGCGGTGCTGGAAACACCATATATTTT
TRBD1 TRBJ1-1 many TRBV5-5 CASSEDRYMNTEAFF TGTGCCAGCAGCGAGGACAGGTACATGAACACTGAAGCTTTCTTT
TRBD1 TRBJ2-7 few TRBV5-1 CASSLGEWDRVEQYF TGCGCCAGCAGCTTGGGTGAGTGGGACAGGGTCGAGCAGTACTTC
- TRBJ2-3 - TRBV13 CASTTDRNTDTQYF TGTGCCAGCACCACGGACAGAAACACAGATACGCAGTATTTT
- TRBJ1-5 many TRBV30 CAWSEGSQGNQPQHF TGTGCCTGGAGTGAAGGGTCGCAGGGCAATCAGCCCCAGCATTTT
- TRBJ2-7 - TRBV6-2/TRBV6-3 CASAYSMASAPYEQYF TGTGCCAGCGCGTATTCTATGGCTAGCGCTCCCTACGAGCAGTACTTC
- TRBJ1-6 many TRBV14 CASSQISSSPLHF TGTGCCAGCAGCCAAATTTCGTCCTCACCCCTCCACTTT
- TRBJ1-5 few TRBV7-9 CASSPIGSNQPQHF TGTGCCAGCAGCCCTATAGGCAGCAATCAGCCCCAGCATTTT
TRBD2 TRBJ2-5 - TRBV4-1 CASSQAGTTQEAQYF TGCGCCAGCAGCCAAGCCGGGACTACCCAAGAGGCCCAGTACTTC